Listed here are 15 T cell receptor beta chains from one sample, sequenced in a study of blood T cell repertoires in COVID-19. Profiled with immunoSEQ multiplex PCR; TCRdb holds only in-frame clones, not every one. The sample has 200,000 or so clones, 80% to 90% seen once. Material: peripheral blood. These receptors were collected from a man aged 35 to 55 who had recovered from COVID-19.

In this sample, this clone turned up once. In DNA form, the CDR3 reads TGCGCCAGCAGCCAAGACGACTCTTCCTCTGGGGCCAACGTCCTGACTTTC. Protein sequence: CASSQDDSSSGANVLTF. The V and J genes are TRBV4-3 and TRBJ2-6; D unresolved. V was clipped by 0 bases and J by 0 bases, with 9 bases between them. Germline values: CDR1 LGHNA, CDR2 YSLEER. CDR3 length: 17 amino acids.

Here the CDR3 reads CASSPDRGLRNIQYF. DNA of the CDR3: TGTGCCAGCAGCCCCGACAGGGGGTTGAGGAACATTCAGTACTTC. The gene calls are TRBV7-2 and TRBJ2-4; 9 bases match TRBD1. V was pared by 5 bases and J by 7 bases, with 9 bases of the junction left unmatched. The CDR3 runs 15 residues. Germline V gene sequence: CDR1 SGHTA, CDR2 FQGNSA.

The chain is built from TRBV7-2 and TRBJ1-1; D is unresolved. V lost 5 bases and J 10 bases, leaving 17 bases between the germline ends. The CDR3 is 13 residues long. Looked up from germline, CDR1 is SGHTA and CDR2 is FQGNSA. The CDR3 is CASSAPLARGAFF. CDR3 in DNA: TGTGCCAGCAGCGCCCCCCTCGCGAGAGGAGCTTTCTTT. The full variable domain, in which reference TRBV7-2 and TRBJ1-1 provide the parts outside the CDR3, is GAGVSQSPSNKVTEKGKDVELRCDPISGHTALYWYRQSLGQGLEFLIYFQGNSAPDKSGLPSDRFSAERTGGSVSTLTIQRTQQEDSAVYLCASSAPLARGAFFGQGTRLTVV.

The chain joins TRBV3-1 (or the pseudogene TRBV3-2) to TRBJ2-7, with TRBD2 as a possible D gene (5 bases). There are 13 residues in the CDR3. Germline CDR1 reads LGHDT; CDR2 reads YNNKEL (reference sequence). The V gene lost 1 base and the J gene lost 11 bases, with 15 bases spanning the gap. CDR3 DNA sequence: TGTGCCAGCAGCCAAGGCTGGAGGATGTTGGAGTACTTC. Amino acids: CASSQGWRMLEYF.

The V gene is TRBV6-2 or TRBV6-3, the J gene TRBJ2-1; TRBD2 agrees at 15 bases. Trimming at V came to 2 bases and at J to 7 bases, leaving 0 bases not matched to a gene. Germline lookup yields CDR1 MNHEY and CDR2 SVGEGT. The CDR3 contains 15 residues. DNA for the CDR3: TGTGCCAGCAGTTACGGGACTAGCGGGGGGAATGAGCAGTTCTTC. This codes for CASSYGTSGGNEQFF.

The rearrangement joins TRBV6-4 to TRBJ2-3; 9 nucleotides align to TRBD2. The CDR3 length is 15 residues. Losses at the gene ends were 4 bases for V and 2 bases for J; bases not matched to a gene: 4. From germline, CDR1 is MRHNA and CDR2 SNTAGT. CDR3 loop: CASSGSSGDTDTQYF. The CDR3 bases are TGTGCCAGCAGTGGTTCTAGCGGGGACACAGATACGCAGTATTTT.

The chain is built from TRBV2 and TRBJ2-7, with TRBD1 matching 8 bases. V dropped 2 bases and J dropped 3; count of bases not matched to a gene: 6. The germline gives CDR1 SNHLY, CDR2 FYNNEI. This CDR3 is built from 15 residues. The CDR3 coding sequence is TGTGCCAGCAGTGAAAGTGAAACAGGGGGCTACGAGCAGTACTTC. It encodes CASSESETGGYEQYF.

The J gene is TRBJ1-5, the V gene TRBV27; 10 bases are a match to TRBD1. Germline V CDR1 and CDR2: MNHEY, SMNVEV (reference sequence). The trim removed 6 bases at V and 0 bases at J, leaving 5 bases unmatched. The CDR3 contains 16 residues. CDR3 DNA: TGTGCCAGCAGCCGGGACAGGGGTTATAGCAATCAGCCCCAGCATTTT. Encoded protein: CASSRDRGYSNQPQHF.

The chain carries TRBV11-2 and TRBJ2-3; 7 bases are a match to TRBD1. The CDR3 is 15 amino acids. J gave up 2 bases and V 2 bases, and 4 bases lay outside the gene matches. CDR1 is SGHAT and CDR2 is FQNNGV in the germline V gene. CDR3 residues: CASSLRTGTTDTQYF. The CDR3 DNA is TGTGCCAGCAGCTTAAGGACAGGAACCACAGATACGCAGTATTTT. Full variable domain (missing parts from reference TRBV11-2 and TRBJ2-3): EAGVAQSPRYKIIEKRQSVAFWCNPISGHATLYWYQQILGQGPKLLIQFQNNGVVDDSQLPKDRFSAERLKGVDSTLKIQPAKLEDSAVYLCASSLRTGTTDTQYFGPGTRLTVL.

This clone was detected many times. This rearrangement joins TRBV7-9 to TRBJ1-3; 7 positions match TRBD1. Germline V gene sequence: CDR1 SEHNR, CDR2 FQNEAQ (reference sequence). The J segment lost 0 bases and the V segment lost 5 bases, leaving 1 base of the junction unmatched. This CDR3 has 14 residues. In nucleotides, the CDR3 is TGTGCCAGCAGCAACAGGGGCTCTGGAAACACCATATATTTT. Amino acids: CASSNRGSGNTIYF. Drawing the rest from reference TRBV7-9 and TRBJ1-3, the complete variable domain is DTGVSQNPRHKITKRGQNVTFRCDPISEHNRLYWYRQTLGQGPEFLTYFQNEAQLEKSRLLSDRFSAERPKGSFSTLEIQRTEQGDSAMYLCASSNRGSGNTIYFGEGSWLTVV.

CDR3: CASSEASGGAGELFF. DNA for the CDR3: TGTGCCAGCAGTGAAGCTAGCGGGGGGGCCGGGGAGCTGTTTTTT. The V gene is TRBV6-1, the J gene TRBJ2-2; 11 bases fit TRBD2. Per the germline V gene, CDR1 is MNHNS and CDR2 is SASEGT. Germline trimming cut 0 bases from V and 6 bases from J; bases unmatched to any gene: 0. This CDR3 has 15 residues.

The J gene is TRBJ2-7, the V gene TRBV9; the D gene is possibly TRBD2 (5 bases). The CDR3 extends over 15 amino acids. CDR1 and CDR2 from the germline V gene are SGDLS and YYNGEE. V lost 0 bases and J 2 bases, leaving 12 bases between the germline ends. CDR3 protein: CASSVGSRGAYEQYF. DNA for the CDR3: TGTGCCAGCAGCGTAGGGAGCCGGGGAGCCTACGAGCAGTACTTC.

CDR3 in amino acids: CASINGVGPQETQYF. CDR3 nucleotides: TGTGCCAGCATCAACGGCGTGGGGCCCCAAGAGACCCAGTACTTC. The chain joins TRBV7-2 to TRBJ2-5; tentative D call: TRBD1 (5 bases). The CDR3 covers 15 residues. The germline V gene encodes CDR1 SGHTA and CDR2 FQGNSA. V was clipped by 7 bases and J by 1 base, with 16 bases between them.

This clone was picked up a small number of times. The chain combines TRBV7-9 with TRBJ1-2, with TRBD1 matching 7 bases. Germline-derived CDR1 and CDR2 are SEHNR and FQNEAQ (reference sequence). V lost 1 base, J lost 2 bases, and 4 bases stayed unmatched. The CDR3 is 15 amino acids. The CDR3 sequence is CASSLGEGANYGYTF. The CDR3 bases are TGTGCCAGCAGCTTAGGAGAGGGGGCAAACTATGGCTACACCTTC.

Note on this clone: Other DNA sequences in this specimen translate into the identical CDR3. The V and J genes are TRBV9 and TRBJ1-3; D unresolved. Trimming took 2 bases from V and 4 from J, leaving 7 bases between them. The CDR3 length is 13 residues. CDR1 is SGDLS, CDR2 YYNGEE, per germline. CDR3 bases: TGTGCCAGCAGCGTTCAAAGCGGAAACACCATATATTTT. Translating it yields CASSVQSGNTIYF.